This T cell receptor (beta chain) was sequenced in a study of blood T cell repertoires in COVID-19. Study details: In each case, the material was cDNA or gDNA derived from T cells, B-cell-depleted T cells, or PBMCs.

In the study's own analysis: Amplification of reference gene primers provided the estimated nucleated cell counts. Method: immunoSEQ multiplex PCR; TCRdb's copy keeps in-frame clones and lacks some. The DNA was the basis for D and trimming; V, J and clone size are from that table. The table includes about 150,000 clones, around 88% detected once. V was pared by 0 bases and J by 5 bases, with 7 bases of the junction left unmatched. This CDR3 spans 15 amino acids. Germline assignment: CDR1 SGHRS and CDR2 YFSETQ. The sequence came from a human donor in a cohort sampled during active COVID-19. Sample: peripheral blood. The chain has TRBV5-1 and TRBJ2-7; 8 bases are shared with TRBD2. CDR3 sequence reads: CASSLAGTSVNEQYF. CDR3 nucleotide sequence: TGCGCCAGCAGCTTGGCGGGGACTAGTGTTAACGAGCAGTACTTC.